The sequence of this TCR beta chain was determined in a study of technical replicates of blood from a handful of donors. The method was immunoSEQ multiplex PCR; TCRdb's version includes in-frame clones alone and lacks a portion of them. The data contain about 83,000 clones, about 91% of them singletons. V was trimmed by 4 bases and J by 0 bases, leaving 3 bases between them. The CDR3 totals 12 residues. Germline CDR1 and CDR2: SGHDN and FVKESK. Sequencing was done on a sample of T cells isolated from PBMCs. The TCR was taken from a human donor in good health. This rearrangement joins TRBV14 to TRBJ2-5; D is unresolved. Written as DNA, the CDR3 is TGTGCCAGCAGCCTTAACCAAGAGACCCAGTACTTC. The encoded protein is CASSLNQETQYF.